Below are 26 T cell receptor beta chains sequenced from a single sample in a study of cytotoxic CD8 clonotypes in ibrutinib-treated CLL. The data were produced by immunoSEQ multiplex PCR, yet TCRdb's version contains in-frame clones alone and is incomplete. The sample shows about 69,000 clones, approximately 80% of them seen only once. This sample comprised PBMCs, obtained at disease progression, from a patient treated with ibrutinib. These receptors were taken from a human donor with chronic lymphocytic leukemia.

This clone has just a few counts. The chain couples TRBV19 to TRBJ2-1; possibly TRBD2 for D (7 bases). Trimming stripped 0 bases from V and 8 bases from J, with 8 bases between. The germline CDR1 and CDR2 sequences are LNHDA and SQIVND (reference sequence). The CDR3 is made up of 13 amino acids. Written as DNA, the CDR3 is TGTGCCAGTAGTATAGAGGGGGGGCATGAGCAGTTCTTC. Translation gives CASSIEGGHEQFF.

The rearrangement joins TRBV5-1 to TRBJ2-2, with a possible D match to TRBD2 (5 bases). V was clipped by 4 bases and J by 5 bases, with 15 bases between them. In germline, CDR1 is SGHRS, CDR2 YFSETQ. CDR3 size: 15 residues. The CDR3 reads CASSRTIEGTGELFF. In DNA, the CDR3 is TGCGCCAGCAGCCGTACCATTGAGGGAACCGGGGAGCTGTTTTTT.

This sequence joins TRBV27 and TRBJ1-5, with D possibly matching TRBD1 (6 bases). The V end was cut by 7 bases, the J end by 0 bases, with 22 bases between. CDR3 length: 18 amino acids. Germline V gives CDR1 MNHEY, CDR2 SMNVEV (reference sequence). In DNA, the CDR3 is TGTGCCAGCACCCTAGGCCCCCAACAGGGTTATAGCAATCAGCCCCAGCATTTT. It is translated as CASTLGPQQGYSNQPQHF.

This chain joins TRBV4-2 and TRBJ2-7; D not certain. In germline, CDR1 is LGHNA, CDR2 YNFKEQ. Trimming took off 2 bases at V and 3 bases at J, with 8 bases between the two ends. The CDR3 extends over 13 amino acids. For the CDR3, the DNA is TGTGCCAGCAGCCAAACGCAAGACTACGAGCAGTACTTC. This gives the protein CASSQTQDYEQYF.

This clone was seen once. The rearrangement uses TRBV6-6 and TRBJ1-2, with D uncertain. Trimming removed 5 bases from V and 14 bases from J, with 15 bases in between. Germline CDR1 reads MNHNY; CDR2 reads SVGAGI (reference sequence). The CDR3 is 11 residues long. The CDR3 bases are TGTGCCAGCAGTCCCGGCACCTTGAGGACCTTC. This sequence encodes CASSPGTLRTF.

This chain connects TRBV19 to TRBJ2-1; tentative D call: TRBD2 (6 bases). There are 14 residues in the CDR3. V was cut by 4 bases and J by 2 bases, with 9 bases left in between. The germline CDR1 and CDR2 sequences are LNHDA and SQIVND (reference sequence). CDR3 sequence reads: CASSTRDAYNEQFF. The CDR3 region has the DNA TGTGCCAGTAGTACGCGGGATGCCTACAATGAGCAGTTCTTC.

The chain joins TRBV19 to TRBJ1-3; possibly TRBD1 for D (5 bases). Germline lookup yields CDR1 LNHDA and CDR2 SQIVND (reference sequence). The CDR3 consists of 15 residues. Trimming left V 6 bases short and J 2 bases short, with 14 bases between. Written as DNA, the CDR3 is TGTGCCAGTAGCCTCGACAGAATCCCTGGAAACACCATATATTTT. Protein product: CASSLDRIPGNTIYF.

The rearrangement joins TRBV5-1 to TRBJ1-2, with D possibly matching TRBD1 (5 bases). Per germline, CDR1 SGHRS and CDR2 YFSETQ. V shed 1 base and J shed 3 bases, with 7 bases lying between them. This CDR3 is 13 amino acids long. CDR3 protein: CASSLTGDYGYTF. CDR3 sequence (DNA): TGCGCCAGCAGCTTGACAGGAGACTATGGCTACACCTTC.

V is TRBV5-4 and J is TRBJ2-1; TRBD1 agrees at 10 bases. CDR1 is SGHNT, CDR2 YYREEE, per germline (reference sequence). J gave up 8 bases and V 3 bases, and 8 bases lay outside the gene matches. The CDR3 runs to 15 residues. In nucleotides, the CDR3 is TGTGCCAGCAGCTCGGGACAGGGGTTTTGGGATGAGCAGTTCTTC. This gives the protein CASSSGQGFWDEQFF.

This chain links TRBV4-1 with TRBJ1-6; TRBD1 agrees at 8 bases. CDR1 is MGHRA and CDR2 is YSYEKL in the germline V gene. CDR3 size: 15 residues. The V segment lost 2 bases and the J segment 10 bases; nucleotides outside the gene matches: 7. CDR3 loop: CASSQPLRGRSPLHF. CDR3 sequence (DNA): TGCGCCAGCAGCCAACCCCTCAGGGGGCGATCACCCCTCCACTTT.

The rearrangement links TRBV28 to TRBJ2-3; tentatively, D is TRBD2 (6 bases). Germline CDR1 reads MDHEN; CDR2 reads SYDVKM. V was trimmed by 7 bases and J by 0 bases, leaving 23 bases between them. This CDR3 has 18 residues. CDR3 bases: TGTGCCAGCATCGCCGGAGGGCGCAGCCCCACTAGCACAGATACGCAGTATTTT. This encodes CASIAGGRSPTSTDTQYF.

CDR3 residues: CASSQGWVVGSPLHF. The CDR3 DNA follows: TGTGCCAGCAGCCAAGGCTGGGTGGTAGGTTCACCCCTCCACTTT. V gene TRBV16 combines with J gene TRBJ1-6; no clear D gene. Germline assignment: CDR1 KGHSY and CDR2 FQNENV. The ends were cut back, 2 bases at V and 9 bases at J, with 14 bases in the middle. The CDR3 is 15 residues long.

The chain employs TRBV2 and TRBJ2-1, with TRBD1 as a possible D gene (5 bases). Germline CDR1 is SNHLY and CDR2 is FYNNEI. The CDR3 covers 14 residues. The V end lost 6 bases, the J end lost 3 bases, and 12 bases lay between the germline ends. CDR3 coding DNA: TGTGCCAGCAGCCAAGACAGCTACTACAATGAGCAGTTCTTC. Protein: CASSQDSYYNEQFF.

V usage is TRBV7-9 and J usage is TRBJ1-1, with D possibly being TRBD1 (6 bases). CDR3 size: 14 residues. Trimming took off 4 bases at V and 4 bases at J, with 13 bases between the two ends. The germline gives CDR1 SEHNR, CDR2 FQNEAQ (reference sequence). The CDR3 loop reads CASSSTGMVTEAFF. CDR3 bases: TGTGCCAGCAGCTCCACAGGGATGGTCACTGAAGCTTTCTTT.

The chain recombines TRBV18 with TRBJ2-3, with D unresolved. Looked up from germline, CDR1 is KGHSH and CDR2 is LQKENI. The V end lost 4 bases, the J end lost 2 bases, and 10 bases lay between the germline ends. The CDR3 is made up of 14 amino acids. The CDR3 DNA is TGTGCCAGCTCACTCAGACCCCACACAGATACGCAGTATTTT. Its protein is CASSLRPHTDTQYF.

J is TRBJ2-7 and V is TRBV9; maybe TRBD1 (6 bases). The V gene lost 4 bases and the J gene lost 1 base, with 9 bases spanning the gap. This CDR3 spans 13 amino acids. Per the germline V gene, CDR1 is SGDLS and CDR2 is YYNGEE. The CDR3 region has the DNA TGTGCCAGCAGCCCGGGACATTCCTACGAGCAGTACTTC. Translating it yields CASSPGHSYEQYF.

The V and J genes are TRBV6-6 and TRBJ1-3; D might be TRBD1 (5 bases). The germline V gene has CDR1 MNHNY and CDR2 SVGAGI (reference sequence). Trimming took off 8 bases at V and 3 bases at J, with 17 bases between the two ends. This CDR3 has 15 amino acids. The CDR3 loop is CASLIGAGGGNTIYF. As DNA, the CDR3 is TGTGCCAGCCTTATCGGGGCCGGGGGTGGAAACACCATATATTTT.

The rearrangement uses TRBV7-2 and TRBJ1-5; TRBD1 agrees at 10 bases. CDR1 SGHTA and CDR2 FQGNSA come from the germline V gene. V lost 7 bases and J lost 2; bases outside the gene matches: 8. The CDR3 covers 16 residues. This chain's CDR3 is CASTADGQGGNQPQHF. The CDR3 DNA follows: TGTGCCAGCACCGCGGACGGACAGGGGGGCAATCAGCCCCAGCATTTT.

V usage is TRBV11-2 and J usage is TRBJ1-2; D unresolved. V was trimmed by 7 bases and J by 2 bases, leaving 14 bases between them. The germline CDR1 and CDR2 sequences are SGHAT and FQNNGV. The CDR3 has 14 residues. CDR3 DNA sequence: TGTGCCAGCACCCCAATTGGGAAAAACTATGGCTACACCTTC. Translated: CASTPIGKNYGYTF.

V gene TRBV19 combines with J gene TRBJ1-4; TRBD1 is a possible D gene (5 bases). Germline V gene lookup returns CDR1 LNHDA and CDR2 SQIVND (reference sequence). V gave up 1 base and J gave up 14 bases, with 11 bases separating them. The CDR3 runs to 12 residues. CDR3 sequence (DNA): TGTGCCAGTAGTATAGCGGGACGGCGGCTGTTTTTT. Translating it yields CASSIAGRRLFF.

The V and J genes are TRBV6-4 and TRBJ2-1; D may be TRBD1 or TRBD2 (5 bases each). There are 14 residues in the CDR3. Germline values: CDR1 MRHNA, CDR2 SNTAGT. V lost 0 bases, J lost 12 bases, and 15 bases lay in between. The CDR3 region has the DNA TGTGCCAGCAGTGACTCCTTCGAGGGGCAGAGGCAGTTCTTC. This translates into CASSDSFEGQRQFF.

This chain connects TRBV7-2 to TRBJ2-7, with D possibly being TRBD2 (5 bases). CDR1 SGHTA and CDR2 FQGNSA come from the germline V gene. The CDR3 runs 13 residues. V shed 5 bases and J shed 6 bases, with 14 bases lying between them. The chain's CDR3 is CASSQGTRREQYF. The CDR3 DNA sequence: TGTGCCAGCAGCCAAGGAACTAGACGCGAGCAGTACTTC.

In its sample, this clone was seen once. The V and J genes are TRBV30 and TRBJ2-6; the match to TRBD1 covers 12 bases. The junction had 5 bases not matched to a gene; V was cut back by 3 bases and J by 2 bases. The length of the CDR3 is 17 residues. Germline V lookup: CDR1 GTSNPN, CDR2 SVGIG (reference sequence). Here the CDR3 reads CAWRRDRGRAGANVLTF. The DNA for the CDR3 is TGTGCCTGGAGGAGGGACAGGGGGCGAGCTGGGGCCAACGTCCTGACTTTC.

J is TRBJ1-5 and V is TRBV4-1; a possible D gene is TRBD1 (6 bases). Trimming cost V 4 bases and J 9 bases, with 16 bases left between them. Germline CDR1 reads MGHRA; CDR2 reads YSYEKL. CDR3 length equals 14 residues. CDR3 DNA sequence: TGCGCCAGCAGCCCAAGCTCAGGGGAGAGGCCCCAGCATTTT. This translates into CASSPSSGERPQHF.

The chain is built from TRBV6-6 and TRBJ1-2; the D gene is possibly TRBD1 (5 bases). The CDR3 spans 13 residues. Germline V lookup: CDR1 MNHNY, CDR2 SVGAGI (reference sequence). Trimming pared 0 bases from V and 7 bases from J, leaving 9 bases between. The CDR3 here is CASSYSIGVGYTF. The CDR3, as DNA: TGTGCCAGCAGTTACTCGATAGGGGTTGGCTACACCTTC.

This chain links TRBV30 with TRBJ2-3; TRBD2 matches at 11 bases. There are 14 residues in the CDR3. The V gene end was trimmed by 1 base and the J gene end by 4 bases; junction bases not matched to a gene: 1. Germline loops: CDR1 GTSNPN, CDR2 SVGIG (reference sequence). The CDR3 DNA reads TGTGCCTGGAGTGCGGGACTAGCGGCAGATACGCAGTATTTT. As protein: CAWSAGLAADTQYF.